The next 3 T cell receptor beta chains were all read from a single sample in a study of control samples from healthy donors and cancer patients. The assay was immunoSEQ multiplex PCR, and TCRdb's table has in-frame clones only and misses some. The sample has 84,000 or so clones, 91% seen once; the top ten hold approximately 14%. Sequenced sample: blood. The receptors come from a man between 25 and 39 years old in good health.

This sequence joins TRBV27 and TRBJ2-3; D call uncertain. There are 15 residues in the CDR3. Trimming removed 5 bases at V and 0 bases at J, with 12 bases between. From germline, CDR1 is MNHEY and CDR2 SMNVEV (reference sequence). In DNA form, the CDR3 reads TGTGCCAGCAGTCCCTTGAAGGGTAGCACAGATACGCAGTATTTT. This sequence encodes CASSPLKGSTDTQYF.

The V gene is TRBV7-9, the J gene TRBJ2-3, with 8 nucleotides matching TRBD1. Losses at the gene ends were 5 bases for V and 6 bases for J; bases not matched to a gene: 13. Germline-derived CDR1 and CDR2 are SEHNR and FQNEAQ (reference sequence). CDR3 length: 16 residues. The DNA for the CDR3 is TGTGCCAGCAGCCCAGGACAGGGCGTGACGTGGGATACGCAGTATTTT. The encoded protein is CASSPGQGVTWDTQYF. The whole variable domain, filled in from reference TRBV7-9 and TRBJ2-3, reads DTGVSQNPRHKITKRGQNVTFRCDPISEHNRLYWYRQTLGQGPEFLTYFQNEAQLEKSRLLSDRFSAERPKGSFSTLEIQRTEQGDSAMYLCASSPGQGVTWDTQYFGPGTRLTVL.

The CDR3: CAWSVTRLAGFHSYEQYF. The CDR3 region has the DNA TGTGCCTGGAGTGTCACGAGACTAGCGGGATTTCACTCCTACGAGCAGTACTTC. The J gene is TRBJ2-7, the V gene TRBV30; 11 nucleotides line up with TRBD2. Germline V gene data show CDR1 as GTSNPN and CDR2 as SVGIG (reference sequence). This CDR3 is built from 18 residues. The V and J ends lost 0 bases and 0 bases, in that order; junction bases with no gene match: 10.